This paragraph reports one TCR beta chain. The junction does not match germline at one end; this may be a read error. MiXCR was run by TCRdb on the RT-PCR reads, yielding one entry per CDR3 protein. Found here are 800,000 or so distinct CDR3 sequences, around 21% of them singletons; the top ten hold 10%. This sample is part of a study of response to subunit inactivated influenza vaccine. Germline V gene sequence: CDR1 SGHTA, CDR2 FQGNSA. The CDR3 runs 13 residues. V gene TRBV7-2 combines with J gene TRBJ2-7; 9 bases agree with TRBD1. This clonotype was sampled from a man over 45 who received an inactivated influenza vaccine. The sequenced sample was PBMCs from blood, obtained roughly 5 days after vaccination. CDR3 sequence: CASSRDRDYGQYF. DNA of the CDR3: TGTGCCAGCAGCCGGGACAGGGACTACGGGCAGTACTTC.